This T cell receptor beta chain was sequenced in a study of blood T cells in healthy people across ages. General observations from the study: Estimated diversity, derived from one million T cells, was regarded as an underestimate. Expanded clonotype shifts may have been confounded, as the donors had an unknown CMV status. Per million T cells, the diversity of TCR beta decreased roughly linearly as age advanced.

Healthy Caucasian individuals from Russia aged about 6 to 90 served as donors. Through a sample-barcoded 5' primer and a J-beta primer mix, a second PCR was run for roughly 6 to 12 cycles. One entry per CDR3 protein results from TCRdb running MiXCR on the 5' RACE reads. The sample carries about 680,000 distinct CDR3 sequences, 49% recorded once. Worth noting for this clonotype: Its antigen is undetermined.

The sequenced material came from blood. The sequence was collected from a woman aged 55-69 years in good health.

CDR3 bases: TGTGCCAGCAGTTTAGCGAGGAGGATCCCCTACAATGAGCAGTTCTTC. Protein product: CASSLARRIPYNEQFF. The V and J genes are TRBV12-3 or TRBV12-4 and TRBJ2-1, with D perhaps matching TRBD2 (5 bases). V lost 0 bases, J lost 2 bases, and 11 bases lay in between. The CDR3 has 16 residues.